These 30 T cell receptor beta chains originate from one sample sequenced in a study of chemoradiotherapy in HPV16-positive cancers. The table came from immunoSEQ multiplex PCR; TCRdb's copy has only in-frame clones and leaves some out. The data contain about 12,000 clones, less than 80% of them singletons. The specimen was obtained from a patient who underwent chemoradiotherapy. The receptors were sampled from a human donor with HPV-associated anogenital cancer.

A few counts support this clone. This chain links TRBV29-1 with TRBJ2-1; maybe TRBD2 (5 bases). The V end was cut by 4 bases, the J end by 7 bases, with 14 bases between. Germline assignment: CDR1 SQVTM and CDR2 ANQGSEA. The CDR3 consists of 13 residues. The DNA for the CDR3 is TGCAGCGTTGGCCTAGGACTCATAAATGAGCAGTTCTTC. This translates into CSVGLGLINEQFF.

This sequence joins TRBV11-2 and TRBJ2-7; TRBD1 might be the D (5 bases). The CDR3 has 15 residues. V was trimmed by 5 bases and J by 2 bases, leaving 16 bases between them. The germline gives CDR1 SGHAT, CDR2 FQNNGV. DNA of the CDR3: TGTGCCAGCAGCCCGATACGACAGCAGCCCTACGAGCAGTACTTC. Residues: CASSPIRQQPYEQYF.

CDR3 nucleotides: TGTGCCAGCAGCCCCCAGACCCCCACCGGCCGCAGAGGGTCAGATACGCAGTATTTT. This translates into CASSPQTPTGRRGSDTQYF. The gene calls are TRBV9 and TRBJ2-3; possibly TRBD2 for D (5 bases). The germline V gene has CDR1 SGDLS and CDR2 YYNGEE. The CDR3 has 19 amino acids. The V and J ends lost 4 bases and 4 bases respectively, with 28 bases between them.

The CDR3 DNA reads TGCGCCAGCAGCTTGGGGGACACGCTCGGGGACGAGCAGTACTTC. Translated, it gives CASSLGDTLGDEQYF. V and J are TRBV5-1 and TRBJ2-7; D might be TRBD1 (6 bases). Trimming stripped 0 bases from V and 5 bases from J, with 15 bases between. Germline CDR1 is SGHRS and CDR2 is YFSETQ. The CDR3 is 15 residues long.

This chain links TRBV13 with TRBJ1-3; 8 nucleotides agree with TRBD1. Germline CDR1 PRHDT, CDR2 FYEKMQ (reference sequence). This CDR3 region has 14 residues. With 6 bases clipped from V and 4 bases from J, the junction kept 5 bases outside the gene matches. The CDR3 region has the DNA TGTGCCAGCAGTGACAGGGGATCAGGAAACACCATATATTTT. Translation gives CASSDRGSGNTIYF.

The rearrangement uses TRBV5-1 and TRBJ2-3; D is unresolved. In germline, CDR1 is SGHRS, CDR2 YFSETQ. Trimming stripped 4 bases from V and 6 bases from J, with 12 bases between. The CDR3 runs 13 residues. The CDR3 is CASSPTMADTQYF. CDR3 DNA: TGCGCCAGCAGCCCTACTATGGCCGATACGCAGTATTTT.

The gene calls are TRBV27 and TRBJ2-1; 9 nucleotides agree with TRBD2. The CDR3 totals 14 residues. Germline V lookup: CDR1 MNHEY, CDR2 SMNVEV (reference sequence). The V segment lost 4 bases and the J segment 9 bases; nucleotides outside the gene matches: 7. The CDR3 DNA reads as TGTGCCAGCAGTTCTTCATCGCGGGAGGGTGAGCAGTTCTTC. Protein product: CASSSSSREGEQFF.

The CDR3: CASSVEGGEQFF. CDR3 nucleotide sequence: TGTGCCAGCAGCGTAGAGGGTGGAGAGCAGTTCTTC. This chain joins TRBV9 and TRBJ2-1; D is undetermined. Germline loops: CDR1 SGDLS, CDR2 YYNGEE. This CDR3 spans 12 amino acids. Trimming stripped 0 bases from V and 10 bases from J, with 8 bases between. The full variable domain, rest sourced from reference TRBV9 and TRBJ2-1, is DSGVTQTPKHLITATGQRVTLRCSPRSGDLSVYWYQQSLDQGLQFLIQYYNGEERAKGNILERFSAQQFPDLHSELNLSSLELGDSALYFCASSVEGGEQFFGPGTRLTVL.

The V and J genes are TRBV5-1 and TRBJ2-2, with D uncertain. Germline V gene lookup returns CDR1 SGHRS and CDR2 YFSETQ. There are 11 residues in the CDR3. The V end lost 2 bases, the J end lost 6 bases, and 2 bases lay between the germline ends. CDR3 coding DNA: TGCGCCAGCAGCTTCGCCGGGGAGCTGTTTTTT. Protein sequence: CASSFAGELFF.

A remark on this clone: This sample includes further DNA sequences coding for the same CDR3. CDR3 loop: CASSDSIDTGELFF. DNA of the CDR3: TGTGCCAGCAGTGACTCGATTGACACCGGGGAGCTGTTTTTT. This rearrangement joins TRBV6-4 to TRBJ2-2; D is uncertain. CDR1 and CDR2 from the germline V gene are MRHNA and SNTAGT. V was cut by 0 bases and J by 3 bases, with 5 bases left in between. The CDR3 runs 14 residues.

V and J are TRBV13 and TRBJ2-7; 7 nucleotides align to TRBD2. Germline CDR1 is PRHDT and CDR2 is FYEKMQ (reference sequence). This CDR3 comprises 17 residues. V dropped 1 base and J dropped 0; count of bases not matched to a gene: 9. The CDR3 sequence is CASSLAYRGESSYEQYF. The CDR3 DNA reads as TGTGCCAGCAGCTTAGCTTATCGGGGGGAGAGCTCCTACGAGCAGTACTTC.

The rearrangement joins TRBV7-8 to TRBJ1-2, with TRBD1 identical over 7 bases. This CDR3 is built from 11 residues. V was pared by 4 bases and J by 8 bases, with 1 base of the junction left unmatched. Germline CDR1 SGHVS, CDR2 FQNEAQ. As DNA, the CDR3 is TGTGCCAGCAGCTCGACAGGGGGCTACACCTTC. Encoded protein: CASSSTGGYTF.

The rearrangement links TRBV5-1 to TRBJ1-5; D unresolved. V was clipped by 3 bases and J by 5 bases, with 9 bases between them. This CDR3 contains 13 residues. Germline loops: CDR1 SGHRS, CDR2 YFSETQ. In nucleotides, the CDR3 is TGCGCCAGCAGCTCGGAACCCGATCAGCCCCAGCATTTT. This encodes CASSSEPDQPQHF.

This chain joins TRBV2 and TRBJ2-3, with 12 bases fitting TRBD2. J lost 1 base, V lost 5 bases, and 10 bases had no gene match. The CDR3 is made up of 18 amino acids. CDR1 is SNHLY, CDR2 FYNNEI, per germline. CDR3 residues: CASSPGTSGLWGTDTQYF. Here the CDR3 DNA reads TGTGCCAGCAGTCCTGGGACTAGCGGGCTATGGGGCACAGATACGCAGTATTTT.

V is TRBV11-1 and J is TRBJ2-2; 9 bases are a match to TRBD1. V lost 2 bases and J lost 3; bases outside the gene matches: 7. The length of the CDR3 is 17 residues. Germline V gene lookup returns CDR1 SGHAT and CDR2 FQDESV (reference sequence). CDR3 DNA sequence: TGTGCCAGCAGCTTAAACCGAAACAGGGGGCACACCGGGGAGCTGTTTTTT. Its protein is CASSLNRNRGHTGELFF.

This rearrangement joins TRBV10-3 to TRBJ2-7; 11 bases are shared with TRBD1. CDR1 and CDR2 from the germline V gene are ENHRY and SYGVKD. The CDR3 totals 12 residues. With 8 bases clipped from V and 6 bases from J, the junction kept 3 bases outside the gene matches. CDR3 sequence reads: CAIGTGGFEQYF. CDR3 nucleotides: TGTGCCATCGGGACAGGGGGTTTCGAGCAGTACTTC.

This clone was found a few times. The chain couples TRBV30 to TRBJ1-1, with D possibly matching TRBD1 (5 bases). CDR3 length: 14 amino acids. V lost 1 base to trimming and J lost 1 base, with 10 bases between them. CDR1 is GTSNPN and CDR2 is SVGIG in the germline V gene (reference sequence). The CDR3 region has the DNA TGTGCCTGGAGTGGGGGACTCGGGAACACTGAAGCTTTCTTT. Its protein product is CAWSGGLGNTEAFF.

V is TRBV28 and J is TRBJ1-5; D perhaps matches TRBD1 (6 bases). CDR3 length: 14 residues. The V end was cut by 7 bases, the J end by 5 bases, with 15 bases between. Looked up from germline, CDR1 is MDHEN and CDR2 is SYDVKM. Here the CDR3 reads CASTRRQDDQPQHF. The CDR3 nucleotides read TGTGCCAGCACCAGACGACAGGATGATCAGCCCCAGCATTTT. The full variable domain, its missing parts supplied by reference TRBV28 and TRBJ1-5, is DVKVTQSSRYLVKRTGEKVFLECVQDMDHENMFWYRQDPGLGLRLIYFSYDVKMKEKGDIPEGYSVSREKKERFSLILESASTNQTSMYLCASTRRQDDQPQHFGDGTRLSIL.

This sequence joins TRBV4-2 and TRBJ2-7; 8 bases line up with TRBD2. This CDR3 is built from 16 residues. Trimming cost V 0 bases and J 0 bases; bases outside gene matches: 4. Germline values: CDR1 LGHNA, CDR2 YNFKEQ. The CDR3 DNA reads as TGTGCCAGCAGCCAAGAAGGGAGCGGGAGCTCCTACGAGCAGTACTTC. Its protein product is CASSQEGSGSSYEQYF.

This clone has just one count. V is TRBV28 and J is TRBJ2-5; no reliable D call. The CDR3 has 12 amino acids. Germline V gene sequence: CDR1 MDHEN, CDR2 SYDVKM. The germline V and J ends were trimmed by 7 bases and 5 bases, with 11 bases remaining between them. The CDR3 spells CASNWGQETQYF. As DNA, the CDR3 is TGTGCCAGCAATTGGGGTCAGGAGACCCAGTACTTC.

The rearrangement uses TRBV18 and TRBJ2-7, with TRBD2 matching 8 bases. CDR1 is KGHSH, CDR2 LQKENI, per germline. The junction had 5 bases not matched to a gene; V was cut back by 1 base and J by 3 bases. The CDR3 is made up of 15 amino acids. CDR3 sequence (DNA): TGTGCCAGCTCACCACAAGCGGGGGAAGTCTACGAGCAGTACTTC. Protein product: CASSPQAGEVYEQYF.

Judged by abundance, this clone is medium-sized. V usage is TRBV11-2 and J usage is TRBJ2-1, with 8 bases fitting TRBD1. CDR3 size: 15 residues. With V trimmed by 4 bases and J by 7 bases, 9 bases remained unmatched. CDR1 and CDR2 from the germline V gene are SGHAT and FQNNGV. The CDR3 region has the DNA TGTGCCAGCAGCTCTACAGGGGGAATTCAGAATGAGCAGTTCTTC. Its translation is CASSSTGGIQNEQFF. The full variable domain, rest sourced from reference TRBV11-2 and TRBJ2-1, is EAGVAQSPRYKIIEKRQSVAFWCNPISGHATLYWYQQILGQGPKLLIQFQNNGVVDDSQLPKDRFSAERLKGVDSTLKIQPAKLEDSAVYLCASSSTGGIQNEQFFGPGTRLTVL.

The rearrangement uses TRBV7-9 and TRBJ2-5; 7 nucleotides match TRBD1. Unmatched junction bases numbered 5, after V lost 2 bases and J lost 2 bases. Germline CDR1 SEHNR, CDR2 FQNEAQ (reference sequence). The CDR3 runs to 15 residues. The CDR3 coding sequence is TGTGCCAGCAGCTTATCCGGCAGGGGGCAAGAGACCCAGTACTTC. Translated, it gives CASSLSGRGQETQYF.

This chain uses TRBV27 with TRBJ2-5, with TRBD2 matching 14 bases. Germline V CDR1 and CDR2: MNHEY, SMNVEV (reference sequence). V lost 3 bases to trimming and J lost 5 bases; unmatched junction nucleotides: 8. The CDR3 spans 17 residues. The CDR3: CASSLVTSGRAGETQYF. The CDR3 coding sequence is TGTGCCAGCAGTTTGGTGACTAGCGGGAGGGCCGGGGAGACCCAGTACTTC.

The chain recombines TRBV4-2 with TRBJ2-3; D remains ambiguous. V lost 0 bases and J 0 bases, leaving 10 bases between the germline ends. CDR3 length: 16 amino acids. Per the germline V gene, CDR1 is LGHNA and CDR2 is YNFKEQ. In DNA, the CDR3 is TGTGCCAGCAGCCAAGAGGACGGGCCTAGCACAGATACGCAGTATTTT. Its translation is CASSQEDGPSTDTQYF.

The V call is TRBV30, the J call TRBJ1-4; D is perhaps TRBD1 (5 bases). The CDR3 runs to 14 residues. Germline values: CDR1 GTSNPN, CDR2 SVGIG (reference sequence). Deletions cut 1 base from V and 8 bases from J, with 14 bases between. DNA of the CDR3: TGTGCCTGGAGTGACCACCAGGGTGGCGAAAAACTGTTTTTT. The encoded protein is CAWSDHQGGEKLFF.

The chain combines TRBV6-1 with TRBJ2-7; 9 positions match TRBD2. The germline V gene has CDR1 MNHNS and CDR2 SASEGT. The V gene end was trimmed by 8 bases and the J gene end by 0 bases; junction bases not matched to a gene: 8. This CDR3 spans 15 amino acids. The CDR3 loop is CASSGLAGTSYEQYF. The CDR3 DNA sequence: TGTGCCAGCTCCGGTCTAGCGGGAACCTCCTACGAGCAGTACTTC.

The CDR3 DNA sequence: TGTGCCAGTAGGGAGGGGGTCATATCGAACACCGGGGAGCTGTTTTTT. It yields the protein CASREGVISNTGELFF. This chain links TRBV19 with TRBJ2-2; D is perhaps TRBD1 or TRBD2 (6 bases each). The V gene lost 6 bases and the J gene lost 0 bases, with 14 bases spanning the gap. Germline V gives CDR1 LNHDA, CDR2 SQIVND (reference sequence). This CDR3 has 16 residues. The entire variable domain, with the rest obtained from reference TRBV19 and TRBJ2-2, is as follows: DGGITQSPKYLFRKEGQNVTLSCEQNLNHDAMYWYRQDPGQGLRLIYYSQIVNDFQKGDIAEGYSVSREKKESFPLTVTSAQKNPTAFYLCASREGVISNTGELFFGEGSRLTVL.

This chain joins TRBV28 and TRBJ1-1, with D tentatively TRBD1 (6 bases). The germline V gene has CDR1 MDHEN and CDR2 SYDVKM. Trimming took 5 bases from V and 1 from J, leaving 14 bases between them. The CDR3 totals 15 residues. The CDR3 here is CASSIGGTTNTEAFF. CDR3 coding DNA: TGTGCCAGCAGTATAGGGGGGACAACGAACACTGAAGCTTTCTTT.

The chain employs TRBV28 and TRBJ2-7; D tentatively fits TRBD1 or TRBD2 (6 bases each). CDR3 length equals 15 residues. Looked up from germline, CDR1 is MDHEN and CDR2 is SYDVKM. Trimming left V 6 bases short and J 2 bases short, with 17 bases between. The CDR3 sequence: CASRRVDRTTYEQYF. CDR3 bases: TGTGCCAGCAGGAGAGTAGACAGGACTACCTACGAGCAGTACTTC.